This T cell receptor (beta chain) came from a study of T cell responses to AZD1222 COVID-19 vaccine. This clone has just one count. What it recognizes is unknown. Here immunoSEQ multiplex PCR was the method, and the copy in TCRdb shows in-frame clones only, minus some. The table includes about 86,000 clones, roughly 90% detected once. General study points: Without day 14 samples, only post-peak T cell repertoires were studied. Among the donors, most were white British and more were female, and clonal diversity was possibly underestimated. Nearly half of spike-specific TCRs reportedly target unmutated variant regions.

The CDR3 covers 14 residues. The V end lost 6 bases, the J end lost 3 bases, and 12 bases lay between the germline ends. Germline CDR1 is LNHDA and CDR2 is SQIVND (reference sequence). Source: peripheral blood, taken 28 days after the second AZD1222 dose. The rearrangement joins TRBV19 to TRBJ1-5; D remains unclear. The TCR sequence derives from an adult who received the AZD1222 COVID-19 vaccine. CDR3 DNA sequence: TGTGCCAGTAGGGGATCAGCGTACAATCAGCCCCAGCATTTT. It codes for CASRGSAYNQPQHF.